This TCR beta chain stems from a study of blood T cell repertoires in COVID-19. Background on the study: The United States, Italy and Spain were the sources of the acute and convalescent COVID-19 samples. Nucleic acid was either cDNA or gDNA, and it came from T cells, B-cell-depleted T cells, or PBMCs.

Germline loops: CDR1 SGDLS, CDR2 YYNGEE. The CDR3 totals 15 residues. Deletions cut 0 bases from V and 2 bases from J, with 8 bases between. Concerning this clone itself: Other DNA sequences in this specimen translate into the identical CDR3.

The data were produced by immunoSEQ multiplex PCR, yet TCRdb's version contains in-frame clones alone and is incomplete. Counted here are about 180,000 clones, under 85% occurring once; the ten biggest clones make up roughly 6.3%. This TCR came from a human donor in a cohort sampled during active COVID-19. The sequenced sample consisted of peripheral blood. This chain joins TRBV9 and TRBJ2-2; possibly TRBD2 for D (6 bases). This chain's CDR3 is CASSVAGVNTGELFF. CDR3 nucleotides: TGTGCCAGCAGCGTAGCGGGGGTTAACACCGGGGAGCTGTTTTTT.